This T cell receptor (beta chain) was observed in a study of response to subunit inactivated influenza vaccine. This clonotype was counted between two and nine times. As yet, its antigen is unknown. Findings and caveats of the study: Only a handful of new T cells, the authors suggested, are recruited with each seasonal influenza vaccination.

The CDR3 sequence is 15 residues long. V was trimmed by 6 bases and J by 0 bases, leaving 14 bases between them. From germline, CDR1 is SNHLY and CDR2 FYNNEI. TCRdb used MiXCR to reprocess the RT-PCR reads, holding one entry per CDR3 protein. The table lists 630,000 or so distinct CDR3 sequences, around 14% of them singletons. This specimen was PBMCs from blood, taken roughly 13 days after vaccination. The clonotype was recovered from a man aged 45-65 years who received an inactivated influenza vaccine. The V gene is TRBV2, the J gene TRBJ1-1; tentative D call: TRBD1 (5 bases). Written as DNA, the CDR3 is TGTGCCAGCAGCAAGGAGGGGCTTATGAACACTGAAGCTTTCTTT. It translates to CASSKEGLMNTEAFF.